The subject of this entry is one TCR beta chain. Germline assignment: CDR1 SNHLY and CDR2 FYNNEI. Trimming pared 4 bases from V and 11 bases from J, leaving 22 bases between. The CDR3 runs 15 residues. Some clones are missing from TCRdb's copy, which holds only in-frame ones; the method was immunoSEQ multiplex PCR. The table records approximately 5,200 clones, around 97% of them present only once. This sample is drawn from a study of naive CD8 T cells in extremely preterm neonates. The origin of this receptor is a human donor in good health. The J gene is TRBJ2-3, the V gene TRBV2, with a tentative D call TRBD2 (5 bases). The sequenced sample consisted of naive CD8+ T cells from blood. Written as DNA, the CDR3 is TGTGCCAGCAGTGTCCCCAGGCTCCCCCGGGGTGGGCAGTATTTT. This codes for CASSVPRLPRGGQYF.